The 17 T cell receptor beta chains below all came from one sample that was sequenced in a study of blood T cell repertoires in COVID-19. Clones were read by immunoSEQ multiplex PCR, and TCRdb kept only the in-frame ones, dropping some. The data contain 250,000 or so clones, over 80% of them seen just once; the ten biggest clones take up over 5.5%. Sample: peripheral blood. These receptors were taken from an older woman with active or convalescent COVID-19.

This clone was seen a few times. The rearrangement joins TRBV7-8 to TRBJ1-4; TRBD1 matches 7 bases. V was pared by 0 bases and J by 7 bases, with 11 bases of the junction left unmatched. The V gene's germline CDR1 is SGHVS and CDR2 FQNEAQ. The CDR3 sequence is 17 residues long. CDR3 sequence (DNA): TGTGCCAGCAGCTTAGCGTGGGACAGCCGCCTTGGTGAAAAACTGTTTTTT. Residues: CASSLAWDSRLGEKLFF.

CDR3 amino acids: CASSRNRGTGYGYTF. The DNA of the CDR3 is TGTGCCAGCAGTCGCAACAGGGGAACCGGCTATGGCTACACCTTC. This chain uses TRBV14 with TRBJ1-2; 7 bases map to TRBD1. Germline V gene lookup returns CDR1 SGHDN and CDR2 FVKESK. The CDR3 runs to 15 residues. V shed 6 bases, J shed 4 bases, and the junction held 11 bases outside the gene matches.

V gene TRBV6-2 or TRBV6-3 combines with J gene TRBJ2-2; D might be TRBD2 (5 bases). V was pared by 0 bases and J by 5 bases, with 10 bases between. The germline V gene encodes CDR1 MNHEY and CDR2 SVGEGT. This CDR3 has 15 amino acids. DNA of the CDR3: TGTGCCAGCAGTTACTCGGTCTCGGGGACCGGGGAGCTGTTTTTT. Its protein is CASSYSVSGTGELFF.

V usage is TRBV14 and J usage is TRBJ2-7, with 10 bases lining up with TRBD2. The germline V gene encodes CDR1 SGHDN and CDR2 FVKESK. The CDR3 runs to 13 residues. Trimming took 4 bases from V and 6 from J; bases not matched to a gene: 3. For the CDR3, the DNA is TGTGCCAGCAGCCCACTAGCGGGATCCGAGCAGTACTTC. This codes for CASSPLAGSEQYF.

This rearrangement joins TRBV9 to TRBJ1-6, with no clear D. Germline V CDR1 and CDR2: SGDLS, YYNGEE. This CDR3 contains 14 residues. V was shortened by 4 bases and J by 6 bases, with 11 bases between the two germline ends. CDR3 in amino acids: CASSPRGSNSPLHF. DNA for the CDR3: TGTGCCAGCAGCCCACGTGGTAGTAATTCACCCCTCCACTTT.

V usage is TRBV19 and J usage is TRBJ2-3; D might be TRBD2 (6 bases). The CDR3 runs 13 residues. Looked up from germline, CDR1 is LNHDA and CDR2 is SQIVND (reference sequence). Trimming shortened V by 10 bases and J by 4 bases, and 15 bases separated the two germline ends. The CDR3 DNA follows: TGTGCCACCAGGACGGCGGGATCAGATACGCAGTATTTT. Translation: CATRTAGSDTQYF.

The chain recombines TRBV11-3 with TRBJ2-1, with no clear D. CDR1 and CDR2 from the germline V gene are SGHNT and YENEEA. There are 14 residues in the CDR3. Trimming shortened V by 1 base and J by 2 bases, and 6 bases separated the two germline ends. The DNA of the CDR3 is TGTGCCAGCAGCTTAGGGGCCACCTACAATGAGCAGTTCTTC. Translated, it gives CASSLGATYNEQFF.

V and J are TRBV11-3 and TRBJ2-1; the D gene is possibly TRBD1 (5 bases). The germline gives CDR1 SGHNT, CDR2 YENEEA. This CDR3 region has 14 residues. The V and J ends lost 5 bases and 10 bases respectively, with 18 bases between them. The CDR3 region has the DNA TGTGCCAGCAGCCCCCCGACCCAGGGTTCGGAGCAGTTCTTC. Translating it yields CASSPPTQGSEQFF.

The genes are TRBV4-2 and TRBJ2-2; 14 bases match TRBD2. The length of the CDR3 is 18 residues. CDR1 and CDR2 from the germline V gene are LGHNA and YNFKEQ. V shed 4 bases, J shed 4 bases, and the junction held 8 bases outside the gene matches. This CDR3 reads CASSRGLAGGLGTGELFF. The CDR3 DNA reads TGTGCCAGCAGCCGCGGACTAGCGGGAGGACTAGGCACCGGGGAGCTGTTTTTT.

The chain is built from TRBV5-1 and TRBJ2-2; tentative D call: TRBD2 (5 bases). Germline V gene sequence: CDR1 SGHRS, CDR2 YFSETQ. CDR3 length: 16 residues. Trimming took off 0 bases at V and 1 base at J, with 10 bases between the two ends. CDR3 DNA sequence: TGCGCCAGCAGCTTGGCTCTAGCAGAGAACACCGGGGAGCTGTTTTTT. Translation gives CASSLALAENTGELFF.

This clone has only a few counts. This chain joins TRBV6-5 and TRBJ1-1; the match to TRBD1 covers 7 bases. The CDR3 is 15 amino acids. Trimming took 6 bases from V and 4 from J; bases not matched to a gene: 11. Per the germline V gene, CDR1 is MNHEY and CDR2 is SVGAGI. This CDR3 is CASRTGLTGSTEAFF. The CDR3 DNA is TGTGCCAGCAGAACGGGGCTGACAGGGAGCACTGAAGCTTTCTTT.

The V gene is TRBV27, the J gene TRBJ1-4, with unresolved D. Trimming removed 1 base from V and 0 bases from J, with 6 bases in between. Germline CDR1 reads MNHEY; CDR2 reads SMNVEV (reference sequence). CDR3 length: 15 residues. CDR3 sequence: CASSLFGTTNEKLFF. CDR3 DNA: TGTGCCAGCAGTTTATTCGGGACAACTAATGAAAAACTGTTTTTT.

This clone was observed a single time. The chain is built from TRBV3-1 (or the pseudogene TRBV3-2) and TRBJ2-1, with 14 bases fitting TRBD2. This CDR3 has 19 residues. V trimming: 4 bases; J trimming: 9 bases; junction bases outside the gene matches: 17. Germline CDR1 LGHDT, CDR2 YNNKEL (reference sequence). Written as DNA, the CDR3 is TGTGCCAGCAGCCTAGGACAGGGTAGACTAGCGGGAGGGCGAAGTGAGCAGTTCTTC. It yields the protein CASSLGQGRLAGGRSEQFF.

This chain uses TRBV7-2 with TRBJ2-5; 10 nucleotides agree with TRBD1. The CDR3 has 17 residues. Trimming at V came to 3 bases and at J to 4 bases, leaving 11 bases not matched to a gene. Germline CDR1 reads SGHTA; CDR2 reads FQGNSA. Written as DNA, the CDR3 is TGTGCCAGCAGCTTGGGACAGGGGTCTCGCGGGCGAGAGACCCAGTACTTC. It translates to CASSLGQGSRGRETQYF.

The V and J genes are TRBV7-2 and TRBJ2-3; D may be TRBD2 (5 bases). Trimming cost V 5 bases and J 5 bases, with 8 bases left between them. The CDR3 sequence is 12 residues long. Looked up from germline, CDR1 is SGHTA and CDR2 is FQGNSA. The CDR3 is CASSISGDTQYF. CDR3 sequence (DNA): TGTGCCAGCAGCATCAGCGGAGATACGCAGTATTTT.

The rearrangement joins TRBV7-9 to TRBJ1-2, with TRBD1 identical over 8 bases. Per the germline V gene, CDR1 is SEHNR and CDR2 is FQNEAQ (reference sequence). Trimming cost V 5 bases and J 4 bases; bases outside gene matches: 9. This CDR3 region has 15 residues. This CDR3 is CASSEGQGQFYGYTF. The DNA of the CDR3 is TGTGCCAGCAGCGAAGGACAGGGCCAATTCTATGGCTACACCTTC.

The DNA for the CDR3 is TGTGCCAGCGGACTGGAGGGCAGGGCAGGAGAAAAACTGTTTTTT. Amino acid sequence: CASGLEGRAGEKLFF. V and J are TRBV2 and TRBJ1-4, with D maybe TRBD1 (5 bases). The CDR3 is made up of 15 amino acids. From germline, CDR1 is SNHLY and CDR2 FYNNEI. The V end lost 8 bases, the J end lost 8 bases, and 21 bases lay between the germline ends. Filled out from reference TRBV2 and TRBJ1-4, the complete variable domain reads EPEVTQTPSHQVTQMGQEVILRCVPISNHLYFYWYRQILGQKVEFLVSFYNNEISEKSEIFDDQFSVERPDGSNFTLKIRSTKLEDSAMYFCASGLEGRAGEKLFFGSGTQLSVL.